One sample yielded the 3 T cell receptor beta chains listed below, sequenced in a study of T cells in Graves' hyperthyroidism and ophthalmopathy. Amplified TCR beta CDR3 regions came from RNA transcripts. HTBI primers were employed in a first-round RT-PCR of the TCR CDR3. MiXCR, applied by TCRdb to the multiplex PCR reads, yields one record per CDR3 protein. In the table there are nearly 750,000 distinct CDR3 sequences, under 45% of which are singletons. The sample consisted of blood. These receptors all stem from a woman aged 40 to 50 with Graves' hyperthyroidism.

The chain is built from TRBV7-9 and TRBJ2-7; 9 bases match TRBD1. V shed 5 bases, J shed 6 bases, and the junction held 8 bases outside the gene matches. This CDR3 is built from 14 residues. CDR1 is SEHNR, CDR2 FQNEAQ, per germline (reference sequence). The CDR3 coding sequence is TGTGCCAGCAGCCAAGTGGACAGGGGTTCCGAGCAGTACTTC. The encoded protein is CASSQVDRGSEQYF.

This chain uses TRBV7-2 with TRBJ2-7; TRBD1 matches 9 bases. Germline CDR1 is SGHTA and CDR2 is FQGNSA. The CDR3 is 17 residues long. V shed 6 bases, J shed 2 bases, and the junction held 14 bases outside the gene matches. The CDR3 protein is CASSYWGTGRTAYEQYF. The CDR3 bases are TGTGCCAGCAGTTACTGGGGGACAGGGCGAACAGCCTACGAGCAGTACTTC.

There are a few counts of this clonotype. The rearrangement joins TRBV4-1 to TRBJ2-7; 15 bases are a match to TRBD2. Trimming removed 1 base from V and 3 bases from J; junction bases left unmatched: 1. This CDR3 comprises 16 residues. Per germline, CDR1 MGHRA and CDR2 YSYEKL. In DNA form, the CDR3 reads TGCGCCAGCAGCCAAGTGGGACTAGCGGGGGGCTACGAGCAGTACTTC. Translating gives CASSQVGLAGGYEQYF.